This T cell receptor (beta chain) was recovered during a study of memory CD4+ T cells and cytomegalovirus serostatus. Study background: Donors were healthy Belgian adults, 9 or 10 CMV seropositive and around 23 seronegative.

This clone was seen a few times. Its target is unknown. CDR1 is SNHLY and CDR2 is FYNNEI in the germline V gene. The CDR3 runs 13 residues. The germline V and J ends were trimmed by 9 bases and 0 bases, with 11 bases remaining between them. The study's findings and limits: The CMV-associated TCR signature appears largely within the CD4+ memory repertoire.

The sort gate was single viable CD3+CD4+CD8-CD45RO+ cells for memory CD4+ T cells. The repertoire was sequenced with immunoSEQ multiplex PCR; TCRdb's copy has only in-frame clones and lacks some. The repertoire holds 35,000 to 55,000 clones, with 76% as singletons. The sample was memory CD4+ T cells from blood. This receptor was obtained from an adult in good health and CMV-seronegative. The V gene is TRBV2, the J gene TRBJ1-1; the D is unclear. CDR3 in amino acids: CASNEEVNTEAFF. The CDR3 nucleotides are TGTGCCAGTAACGAGGAAGTGAACACTGAAGCTTTCTTT.